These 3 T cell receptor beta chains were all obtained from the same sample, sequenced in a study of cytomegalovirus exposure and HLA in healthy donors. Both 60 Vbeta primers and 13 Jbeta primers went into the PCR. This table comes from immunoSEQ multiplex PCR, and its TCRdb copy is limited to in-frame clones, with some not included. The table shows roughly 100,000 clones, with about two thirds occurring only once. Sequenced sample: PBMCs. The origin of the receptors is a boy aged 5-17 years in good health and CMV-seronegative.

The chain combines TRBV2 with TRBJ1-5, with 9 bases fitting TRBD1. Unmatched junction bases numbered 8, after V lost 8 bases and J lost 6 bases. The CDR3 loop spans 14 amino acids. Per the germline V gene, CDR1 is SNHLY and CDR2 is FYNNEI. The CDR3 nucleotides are TGTGCCAGCTTGCCGGGACAGGGTGGTCAGCCCCAGCATTTT. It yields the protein CASLPGQGGQPQHF.

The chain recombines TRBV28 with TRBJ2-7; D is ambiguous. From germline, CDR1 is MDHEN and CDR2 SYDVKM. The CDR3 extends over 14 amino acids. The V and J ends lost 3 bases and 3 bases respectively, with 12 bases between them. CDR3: CASSFPRRNYEQYF. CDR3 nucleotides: TGTGCCAGCAGTTTCCCCAGGCGTAACTACGAGCAGTACTTC.

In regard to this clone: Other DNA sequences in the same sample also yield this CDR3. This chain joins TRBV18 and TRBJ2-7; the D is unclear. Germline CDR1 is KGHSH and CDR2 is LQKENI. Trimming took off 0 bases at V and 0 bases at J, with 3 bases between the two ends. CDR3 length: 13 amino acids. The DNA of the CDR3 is TGTGCCAGCTCACCACCCAGCTCCTACGAGCAGTACTTC. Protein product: CASSPPSSYEQYF.